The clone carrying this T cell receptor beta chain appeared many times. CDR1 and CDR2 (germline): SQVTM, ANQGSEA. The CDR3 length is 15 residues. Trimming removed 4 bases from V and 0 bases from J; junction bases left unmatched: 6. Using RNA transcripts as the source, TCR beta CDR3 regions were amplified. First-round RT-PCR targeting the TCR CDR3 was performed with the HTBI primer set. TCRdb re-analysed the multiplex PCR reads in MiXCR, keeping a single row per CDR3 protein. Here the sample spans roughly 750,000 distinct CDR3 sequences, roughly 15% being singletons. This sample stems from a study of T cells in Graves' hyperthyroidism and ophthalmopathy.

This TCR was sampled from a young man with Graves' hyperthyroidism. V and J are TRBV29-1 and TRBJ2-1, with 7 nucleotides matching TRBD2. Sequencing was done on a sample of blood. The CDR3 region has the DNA TGCAGCGTTGTGGGCGGGAGAGTCTCCTACAATGAGCAGTTCTTC. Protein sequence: CSVVGGRVSYNEQFF.